This T cell receptor beta chain was sequenced in a study of T cell responses to AZD1222 COVID-19 vaccine. The CDR3 runs 15 residues. CDR1 is MDHEN, CDR2 SYDVKM, per germline. Trimming took 7 bases from V and 0 from J, leaving 13 bases between them. Profiled with immunoSEQ multiplex PCR; TCRdb holds only in-frame clones, not every one. In the table there are 100,000 to 150,000 clones, around 84% of which are singletons. The TCR originated in an adult in good health. The chain couples TRBV28 to TRBJ1-3; D gene uncertain. The material sequenced was peripheral blood, taken on day 0 of AZD1222 vaccination. The CDR3 DNA is TGTGCCAGCATCCCTTCGCGCAGCTCTGGAAACACCATATATTTT. As protein: CASIPSRSSGNTIYF.